The 10 T cell receptor beta chains listed next were all sequenced from one sample in a study of PD-L1 blockade in urothelial cancer. Produced via immunoSEQ multiplex PCR; TCRdb's table is partial and in-frame only. The sample lists under 70,000 clones; about 81% were seen once. The time point: pretreatment peripheral blood. The source was PBMCs, collected around atezolizumab (anti-PD-L1) treatment. The receptors stem from a man between 65 and 80 years old with urothelial cancer.

The sample holds one count of this clone. J is TRBJ2-3 and V is TRBV6-1, with 7 bases lining up with TRBD2. The germline gives CDR1 MNHNS, CDR2 SASEGT. V lost 7 bases and J lost 2; bases outside the gene matches: 9. This CDR3 is 15 amino acids long. The CDR3 loop reads CASIRASGYTDTQYF. CDR3 coding DNA: TGTGCCAGCATTCGGGCTAGCGGATACACAGATACGCAGTATTTT.

This clone was observed a few times. The CDR3 reads CASSLDGQSSYEQYF. CDR3 DNA: TGCGCCAGCAGCTTGGACGGACAGAGCTCCTACGAGCAGTACTTC. This chain joins TRBV5-1 and TRBJ2-7, with a weak D call TRBD1 (6 bases). There are 15 residues in the CDR3. Trimming took 0 bases from V and 0 from J, leaving 10 bases between them. Germline lookup yields CDR1 SGHRS and CDR2 YFSETQ.

This sequence joins TRBV5-4 and TRBJ2-3; 12 bases line up with TRBD1. The CDR3 extends over 19 amino acids. CDR1 and CDR2 (germline): SGHNT, YYREEE (reference sequence). V was pared by 1 base and J by 0 bases, with 9 bases of the junction left unmatched. Here the CDR3 DNA reads TGTGCCAGCAGCTTGTGGGGGACAGGGGGCGCAGGTAGCACAGATACGCAGTATTTT. Its translation is CASSLWGTGGAGSTDTQYF.

This chain joins TRBV10-3 and TRBJ2-7; tentatively, D is TRBD2 (6 bases). The CDR3 consists of 12 residues. V was shortened by 11 bases and J by 2 bases, with 13 bases between the two germline ends. Germline CDR1 reads ENHRY; CDR2 reads SYGVKD. CDR3 bases: TGTGCCGCGGGGATACAGCCCTACGAGCAGTACTTC. Translating it yields CAAGIQPYEQYF.

This clone has just a few counts. The chain joins TRBV28 to TRBJ1-2; D not certain. The CDR3 is 12 residues long. Germline V CDR1 and CDR2: MDHEN, SYDVKM. V lost 3 bases and J 12 bases, leaving 14 bases between the germline ends. The CDR3 coding sequence is TGTGCCAGCAGTTTCAAGGGTTCGGGGAACACCTTC. Translated: CASSFKGSGNTF.

This rearrangement joins TRBV28 to TRBJ2-1; 8 bases align to TRBD2. CDR3 length: 15 amino acids. Trimming took 7 bases from V and 5 from J; bases not matched to a gene: 10. Germline V gene data show CDR1 as MDHEN and CDR2 as SYDVKM. The CDR3 DNA reads as TGTGCCAGCACCCTCGGTACTAGCGGTAACAATGAGCAGTTCTTC. It is translated as CASTLGTSGNNEQFF. Full variable domain (outside the CDR3, taken from reference TRBV28 and TRBJ2-1): DVKVTQSSRYLVKRTGEKVFLECVQDMDHENMFWYRQDPGLGLRLIYFSYDVKMKEKGDIPEGYSVSREKKERFSLILESASTNQTSMYLCASTLGTSGNNEQFFGPGTRLTVL.

V is TRBV4-3 and J is TRBJ2-1; 8 bases agree with TRBD2. V shed 0 bases and J 4 bases; nucleotides not matched to a gene: 11. CDR1 is LGHNA and CDR2 is YSLEER in the germline V gene. This CDR3 comprises 18 residues. The CDR3 protein is CASSQDLAGTGIYNEQFF. The CDR3 region has the DNA TGCGCCAGCAGCCAAGATTTAGCGGGGACGGGAATTTACAATGAGCAGTTCTTC.

The rearrangement joins TRBV19 to TRBJ2-1; a weak D match, TRBD2 (6 bases). V dropped 6 bases and J dropped 10 bases, with 22 bases sitting between them. Per germline, CDR1 LNHDA and CDR2 SQIVND (reference sequence). The CDR3 sequence is 15 residues long. CDR3 loop: CASRQHGGYREEQFF. The CDR3 DNA follows: TGTGCCAGTAGACAACATGGGGGGTATAGAGAGGAGCAGTTCTTC. The full variable domain, with the rest looked up from reference TRBV19 and TRBJ2-1, is DGGITQSPKYLFRKEGQNVTLSCEQNLNHDAMYWYRQDPGQGLRLIYYSQIVNDFQKGDIAEGYSVSREKKESFPLTVTSAQKNPTAFYLCASRQHGGYREEQFFGPGTRLTVL.

CDR3 DNA sequence: TGCGCCAGCAGCTTGGGAACGGCCTACAATGAGCAGTTCTTC. Translation: CASSLGTAYNEQFF. V is TRBV5-1 and J is TRBJ2-1; D gene ambiguous. Germline V CDR1 and CDR2: SGHRS, YFSETQ. This CDR3 has 14 amino acids. Trimming left V 0 bases short and J 2 bases short, with 6 bases between. The entire variable domain, with the rest obtained from reference TRBV5-1 and TRBJ2-1, is as follows: KAGVTQTPRYLIKTRGQQVTLSCSPISGHRSVSWYQQTPGQGLQFLFEYFSETQRNKGNFPGRFSGRQFSNSRSEMNVSTLELGDSALYLCASSLGTAYNEQFFGPGTRLTVL.

This clone has only a few counts. The chain recombines TRBV5-1 with TRBJ2-7; D may be TRBD2 (5 bases). Germline loops: CDR1 SGHRS, CDR2 YFSETQ. The CDR3 contains 14 residues. With 4 bases removed from V and 2 bases from J, the gap between germline ends came to 13 bases. This CDR3 is CASSVSTGTYEQYF. Here the CDR3 DNA reads TGCGCCAGCAGCGTGTCCACCGGGACCTACGAGCAGTACTTC. Using reference TRBV5-1 and TRBJ2-7 for the parts outside the CDR3, the full variable domain is KAGVTQTPRYLIKTRGQQVTLSCSPISGHRSVSWYQQTPGQGLQFLFEYFSETQRNKGNFPGRFSGRQFSNSRSEMNVSTLELGDSALYLCASSVSTGTYEQYFGPGTRLTVT.